The 22 T cell receptor beta chains below come from one sample, sequenced in a study of identical twins. MiXCR, run by TCRdb on the 5' RACE reads, gives a single entry per CDR3 protein. The table includes roughly 220,000 distinct CDR3 sequences, under 8.5% detected once. These same data were also listed under a study on T cells expressing NK-cell markers.

The sample was CD8+ T cells sorted from blood. Receptors were obtained from a young woman in good health.

The chain employs TRBV9 and TRBJ1-6; possibly TRBD1 for D (6 bases). Trimming pared 3 bases from V and 10 bases from J, leaving 17 bases between. Per the germline V gene, CDR1 is SGDLS and CDR2 is YYNGEE. The CDR3 runs to 15 residues. The DNA of the CDR3 is TGTGCCAGCAGCGGAAATCAGGGGCTTGAGTCACCCCTCCACTTT. Its protein product is CASSGNQGLESPLHF.

This clonotype was counted many times. The chain combines TRBV12-3 or TRBV12-4 with TRBJ1-2; 7 bases align to TRBD1. Germline trimming cut 4 bases from V and 4 bases from J; bases unmatched to any gene: 6. This CDR3 spans 14 amino acids. CDR3 residues: CASSSLGTAYGYTF. The CDR3 bases are TGTGCCAGCAGTTCTCTCGGGACAGCCTATGGCTACACCTTC.

J is TRBJ2-1 and V is TRBV4-1; unclear D gene. CDR3 length equals 13 residues. The V end was cut by 1 base, the J end by 9 bases, with 10 bases between. From germline, CDR1 is MGHRA and CDR2 YSYEKL. The DNA for the CDR3 is TGCGCCAGCAGCCAAGTTCGCACAGTTGAGCAGTTCTTC. It yields the protein CASSQVRTVEQFF.

The chain links TRBV29-1 to TRBJ2-7; 12 nucleotides align to TRBD2. Germline V lookup: CDR1 SQVTM, CDR2 ANQGSEA. CDR3 length: 15 amino acids. The ends lost 2 bases at V and 4 bases at J; junction bases unmatched: 6. CDR3 bases: TGCAGCGTTGAATTGACTAGCGGGAGTAGATACGAGCAGTACTTC. This translates into CSVELTSGSRYEQYF.

This clonotype was observed at least ten times. This rearrangement joins TRBV11-1 to TRBJ2-2; tentative D call: TRBD2 (6 bases). This CDR3 is 18 amino acids long. Germline V CDR1 and CDR2: SGHAT, FQDESV (reference sequence). The V and J ends lost 2 bases and 4 bases respectively, with 20 bases between them. CDR3 nucleotide sequence: TGTGCCAGCAGCTTAACCCCGAGCGGCGGGGACCCCACCGGGGAGCTGTTTTTT. It is translated as CASSLTPSGGDPTGELFF.

V is TRBV10-3 and J is TRBJ2-7, with a tentative D call TRBD1 (5 bases). The V and J ends lost 3 bases and 7 bases respectively, with 7 bases between them. The CDR3 is 11 amino acids. The germline V gene encodes CDR1 ENHRY and CDR2 SYGVKD. CDR3 sequence reads: CAISDRGEQYF. The CDR3 nucleotides are TGTGCCATCAGTGATAGGGGTGAGCAGTACTTC.

The chain links TRBV5-1 to TRBJ2-7; the D gene could be TRBD1 or TRBD2 (5 bases each). Germline V gene data show CDR1 as SGHRS and CDR2 as YFSETQ. The length of the CDR3 is 14 residues. V was clipped by 7 bases and J by 1 base, with 15 bases between them. CDR3 amino acids: CASPIGGVSYEQYF. CDR3 nucleotide sequence: TGCGCCAGCCCGATTGGGGGTGTATCCTACGAGCAGTACTTC. The full variable domain, with the rest looked up from reference TRBV5-1 and TRBJ2-7, is KAGVTQTPRYLIKTRGQQVTLSCSPISGHRSVSWYQQTPGQGLQFLFEYFSETQRNKGNFPGRFSGRQFSNSRSEMNVSTLELGDSALYLCASPIGGVSYEQYFGPGTRLTVT.

The V gene is TRBV5-1, the J gene TRBJ2-5; D might be TRBD2 (6 bases). The CDR3 consists of 15 residues. V was trimmed by 0 bases and J by 4 bases, leaving 13 bases between them. The germline V gene encodes CDR1 SGHRS and CDR2 YFSETQ. CDR3: CASSLGLAALETQYF. The CDR3 bases are TGCGCCAGCAGCTTGGGATTAGCGGCTCTAGAGACCCAGTACTTC.

This sequence joins TRBV18 and TRBJ2-7; 8 nucleotides line up with TRBD2. The CDR3 totals 14 residues. V lost 3 bases, J lost 3 bases, and 4 bases stayed unmatched. Germline values: CDR1 KGHSH, CDR2 LQKENI. CDR3 amino acids: CASSPPGGGYEQYF. In DNA form, the CDR3 reads TGTGCCAGCTCACCTCCGGGAGGGGGCTACGAGCAGTACTTC.

This clonotype was counted at least ten times. The chain carries TRBV29-1 and TRBJ1-2; no clear D. Trimming cost V 7 bases and J 3 bases, with 9 bases left between them. From germline, CDR1 is SQVTM and CDR2 ANQGSEA. CDR3 length: 11 residues. The DNA for the CDR3 is TGCAGCGCCCGGGTCGACTATGGCTACACCTTC. Translated: CSARVDYGYTF.

Details on this clonotype: A read error is likely, as this CDR3 ends without the conserved phenylalanine or tryptophan. The chain recombines TRBV28 with TRBJ2-6; D remains ambiguous. V gave up 3 bases and J gave up 2 bases, with 5 bases separating them. There are 14 residues in the CDR3. The germline V gene has CDR1 MDHEN and CDR2 SYDVKM. The CDR3 sequence: CASSFGTGANVLTL. CDR3 coding DNA: TGTGCCAGCAGTTTTGGAACTGGGGCCAACGTCCTGACTCTC.

This clonotype was observed at least ten times. J is TRBJ1-5 and V is TRBV2; D might be TRBD1 (5 bases). The ends were cut back, 3 bases at V and 2 bases at J, with 11 bases in the middle. This CDR3 region has 15 residues. Germline-derived CDR1 and CDR2 are SNHLY and FYNNEI. CDR3 DNA sequence: TGTGCCAGCAGTGAGTGGGGGAAGGGCAATCAGCCCCAGCATTTT. Translated: CASSEWGKGNQPQHF.

This clonotype was counted many times. The J gene is TRBJ2-1, the V gene TRBV12-3 or TRBV12-4; tentative D call: TRBD2 (7 bases). Trimming cost V 0 bases and J 4 bases, with 10 bases left between them. CDR3 length equals 15 residues. CDR3 protein: CASSLAGGPYNEQFF. In DNA form, the CDR3 reads TGTGCCAGCAGTTTAGCGGGGGGGCCGTACAATGAGCAGTTCTTC.

The genes are TRBV20-1 and TRBJ1-2; D gene unclear. This CDR3 spans 12 amino acids. Trimming cost V 6 bases and J 4 bases, with 12 bases left between them. CDR1 and CDR2 (germline): DFQATT, SNEGSKA (reference sequence). The CDR3 nucleotides are TGCAGTGCCTCCGAGGGTCCCTATGGCTACACCTTC. This codes for CSASEGPYGYTF.

This clonotype was detected a few times. The rearrangement links TRBV20-1 to TRBJ2-6, with 9 bases lining up with TRBD1. Trimming cost V 6 bases and J 3 bases; bases outside gene matches: 6. Germline assignment: CDR1 DFQATT and CDR2 SNEGSKA (reference sequence). This CDR3 has 15 amino acids. The CDR3 is CSAIDRGVGANVLTF. DNA for the CDR3: TGCAGTGCGATTGACAGGGGGGTTGGGGCCAACGTCCTGACTTTC.

This clonotype was counted a few times. CDR3 DNA: TGCAGCGTCGAGGGCACGTCAGGTGATTGGGGTGAAAAACTGTTTTTT. The encoded protein is CSVEGTSGDWGEKLFF. The rearrangement joins TRBV29-1 to TRBJ1-4; D remains ambiguous. CDR3 length equals 16 residues. Looked up from germline, CDR1 is SQVTM and CDR2 is ANQGSEA. V was pared by 6 bases and J by 7 bases, with 24 bases between.

This clonotype was seen ten or more times. In nucleotides, the CDR3 is TGTGCCAGCAGCTTAGAGGACAGTTCGGTGGGCTACACCTTC. Translating it yields CASSLEDSSVGYTF. The chain links TRBV5-5 to TRBJ1-2, with a weak D call TRBD1 (6 bases). CDR1 and CDR2 from the germline V gene are SGHKS and YYEKEE (reference sequence). This CDR3 is built from 14 residues. Trimming took 2 bases from V and 8 from J, leaving 16 bases between them.

This chain connects TRBV9 to TRBJ2-1; D gene ambiguous. Trimming stripped 0 bases from V and 5 bases from J, with 15 bases between. From germline, CDR1 is SGDLS and CDR2 YYNGEE. This CDR3 spans 16 amino acids. CDR3 nucleotides: TGTGCCAGCAGCGTAGGTACGGCGTTAATAGACAATGAGCAGTTCTTC. Amino acid sequence: CASSVGTALIDNEQFF.

This clonotype was counted many times. The chain combines TRBV7-9 with TRBJ2-7, with 8 bases lining up with TRBD2. The CDR3 contains 14 residues. Germline V CDR1 and CDR2: SEHNR, FQNEAQ (reference sequence). The V gene end was trimmed by 1 base and the J gene end by 7 bases; junction bases not matched to a gene: 6. CDR3 DNA: TGTGCCAGCAGCTTAGAAGCGGGAGTTCGAGAGCAGTACTTC. Translating gives CASSLEAGVREQYF.

This clonotype turned up a few times. CDR3 amino acids: CASSFGLFPYF. CDR3 in DNA: TGTGCCAGCAGCTTCGGGCTATTTCCGTACTTC. V gene TRBV11-3 combines with J gene TRBJ2-5; no definite D call. The germline gives CDR1 SGHNT, CDR2 YENEEA. Trimming cost V 3 bases and J 13 bases, with 12 bases left between them. The CDR3 runs 11 residues.

There are many counts of this clonotype. V usage is TRBV4-2 and J usage is TRBJ2-5, with unresolved D. Trimming took 0 bases from V and 9 from J, leaving 8 bases between them. The CDR3 sequence is 12 residues long. Germline V gene sequence: CDR1 LGHNA, CDR2 YNFKEQ. Here the CDR3 reads CASSQEKGPQYF. The CDR3 nucleotides read TGTGCCAGCAGCCAAGAAAAGGGTCCCCAGTACTTC.

The CDR3 loop is CASSRYFVRSYEQYF. The CDR3 region has the DNA TGCGCCAGCAGCCGATACTTTGTCCGGTCCTACGAGCAGTACTTC. The chain joins TRBV4-3 to TRBJ2-7; D uncertain. Per germline, CDR1 LGHNA and CDR2 YSLEER. The V end lost 4 bases, the J end lost 1 base, and 14 bases lay between the germline ends. This CDR3 contains 15 residues.